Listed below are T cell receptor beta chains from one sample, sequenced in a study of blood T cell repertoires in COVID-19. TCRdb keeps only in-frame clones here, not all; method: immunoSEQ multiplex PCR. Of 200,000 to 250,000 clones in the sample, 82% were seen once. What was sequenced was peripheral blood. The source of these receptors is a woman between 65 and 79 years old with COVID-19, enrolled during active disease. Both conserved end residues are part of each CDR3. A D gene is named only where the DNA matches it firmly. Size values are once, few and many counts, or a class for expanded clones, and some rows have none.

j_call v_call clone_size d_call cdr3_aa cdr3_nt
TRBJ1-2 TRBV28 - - CASTQPDGGYTF TGTGCCAGCACCCAACCCGACGGGGGCTACACCTTC
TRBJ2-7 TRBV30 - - CAWALAGGYEQYF TGTGCCTGGGCCCTAGCCGGCGGATACGAGCAGTACTTC
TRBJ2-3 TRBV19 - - CASRSSTDTQYF TGTGCCAGTAGGTCTAGCACAGATACGCAGTATTTT
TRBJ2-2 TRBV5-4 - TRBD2 CASSHTVKSGSPGELFF TGTGCCAGCAGCCATACGGTTAAAAGCGGGAGTCCCGGGGAGCTGTTTTTT
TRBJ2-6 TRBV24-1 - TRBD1 CATSDPGQGASGANVLTF TGTGCCACCAGTGATCCGGGACAGGGGGCATCTGGGGCCAACGTCCTGACTTTC
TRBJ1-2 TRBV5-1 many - CASSPGGGTYGYTF TGCGCCAGCAGTCCGGGGGGAGGGACCTATGGCTACACCTTC
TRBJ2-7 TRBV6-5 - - CASSTVQAYEQYF TGTGCCAGCAGTACAGTACAGGCTTACGAGCAGTACTTC
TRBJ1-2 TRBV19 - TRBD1 CASSTTGGGYGYTF TGTGCCAGTAGTACGACAGGGGGCGGCTATGGCTACACCTTC
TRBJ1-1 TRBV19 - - CASSITGHPATFF TGTGCCAGTAGTATCACCGGACATCCAGCGACTTTCTTT
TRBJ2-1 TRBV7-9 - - CASSDPRGTSYNEQFF TGTGCCAGCAGCGACCCCCGCGGAACCTCCTACAATGAGCAGTTCTTC
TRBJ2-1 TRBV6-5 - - CASSSNRGNEQFF TGTGCCAGCAGTTCCAACCGGGGGAATGAGCAGTTCTTC
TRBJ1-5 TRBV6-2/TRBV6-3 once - CASSTRPRGNQPQHF TGTGCCAGCAGTACTCGTCCCCGGGGAAATCAGCCCCAGCATTTT
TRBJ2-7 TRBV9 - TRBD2 CASSALAGGPNEQYF TGTGCCAGCAGCGCATTAGCGGGAGGGCCTAACGAGCAGTACTTC
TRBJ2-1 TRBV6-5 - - CASSNQGISNEQFF TGTGCCAGCAGTAATCAGGGAATTTCGAATGAGCAGTTCTTC
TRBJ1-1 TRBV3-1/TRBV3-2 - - CASSHQEDTEAFF TGTGCCAGCAGCCACCAGGAGGACACTGAAGCTTTCTTT
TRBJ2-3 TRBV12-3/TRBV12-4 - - CASSFTRDTQYF TGTGCCAGCAGTTTTACCCGGGATACGCAGTATTTT
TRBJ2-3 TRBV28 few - CASSFQRGPSTDTQYF TGTGCCAGCAGTTTCCAGAGAGGTCCTAGCACAGATACGCAGTATTTT
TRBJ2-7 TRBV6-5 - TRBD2 CASSYSSLANEQYF TGTGCCAGCAGTTACTCGTCACTAGCGAACGAGCAGTACTTC
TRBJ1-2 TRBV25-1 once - CASNPTGNYGYTF TGTGCCAGCAACCCTACAGGGAACTATGGCTACACCTTC
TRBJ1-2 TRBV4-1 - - CASSQALGRQYGYTF TGCGCCAGCAGCCAAGCCCTAGGGAGGCAATATGGCTACACCTTC
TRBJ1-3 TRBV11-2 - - CASTPTAYSGNTIYF TGTGCCAGCACCCCGACAGCCTACTCTGGAAACACCATATATTTT
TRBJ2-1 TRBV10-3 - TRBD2 CAISEGLAGKNEQFF TGTGCCATCAGTGAAGGTCTAGCGGGAAAAAATGAGCAGTTCTTC
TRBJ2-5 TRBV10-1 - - CASSPRTGFGTQYF TGCGCCAGCAGCCCCCGTACAGGATTCGGGACCCAGTACTTC
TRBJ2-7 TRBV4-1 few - CASSQDAGTSTRGQYF TGCGCCAGCAGCCAAGATGCGGGTACTAGCACGCGAGGGCAGTACTTC
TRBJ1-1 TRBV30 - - CAWSLADLPAAFF TGTGCCTGGAGCCTAGCGGACTTGCCCGCCGCTTTCTTT
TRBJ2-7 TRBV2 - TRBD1 CASSRDRSRNSF TGTGCCAGCAGTCGGGACAGGTCAAGGAACTCTTTC
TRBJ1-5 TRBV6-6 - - CASSPDRINNQPQHF TGTGCCAGCAGTCCGGACAGAATTAACAATCAGCCCCAGCATTTT
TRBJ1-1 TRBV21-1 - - CASRLGQVEGNTEAFF TGTGCCAGCCGGCTTGGGCAGGTTGAGGGAAACACTGAAGCTTTCTTT
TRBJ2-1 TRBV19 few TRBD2 CASSIGLAGGFYYNEQFF TGTGCCAGTAGTATTGGACTAGCGGGAGGGTTTTACTACAATGAGCAGTTCTTC
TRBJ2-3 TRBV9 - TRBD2 CASSALAESTDTQYF TGTGCCAGCAGCGCACTAGCGGAAAGCACAGATACGCAGTATTTT
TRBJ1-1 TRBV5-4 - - CASSLGSLGDTEAFF TGTGCCAGCAGCTTGGGTTCCTTAGGGGACACTGAAGCTTTCTTT
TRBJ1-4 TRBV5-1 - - CASSFNSGTSATNEKLFF TGCGCCAGCAGCTTCAATTCCGGGACTTCCGCAACTAATGAAAAACTGTTTTTT
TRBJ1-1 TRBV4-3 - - CASSRRGPGTEAFF TGCGCCAGCAGCCGAAGGGGCCCAGGAACTGAAGCTTTCTTT
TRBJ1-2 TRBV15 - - CATSSDDRVPGYTF TGTGCCACCAGCAGTGACGATCGGGTTCCCGGCTACACCTTC
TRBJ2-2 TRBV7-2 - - CASSQGRVTGELFF TGTGCCAGCAGCCAGGGGAGGGTCACCGGGGAGCTGTTTTTT
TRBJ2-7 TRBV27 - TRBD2 CASSLHLEGAGTYEQYF TGTGCCAGCAGTTTACACCTCGAGGGAGCGGGAACCTACGAGCAGTACTTC
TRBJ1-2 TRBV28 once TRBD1 CASSSGTGQDTF TGTGCCAGCAGTTCCGGGACAGGGCAGGACACCTTC
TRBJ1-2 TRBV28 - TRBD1 CASSLYSIGTGVNGYTF TGTGCCAGCAGTTTATATTCAATAGGGACAGGGGTCAATGGCTACACCTTC
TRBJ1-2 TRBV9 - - CASSGDFGASTF TGTGCCAGCAGTGGGGATTTTGGGGCGTCCACCTTC
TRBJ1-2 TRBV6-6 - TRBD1 CASRWTGGSYGYTF TGTGCCAGCAGGTGGACAGGGGGCTCCTATGGCTACACCTTC
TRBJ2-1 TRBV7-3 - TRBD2 CASSLGLASNEQFF TGTGCCAGCAGCTTAGGACTAGCGTCCAATGAGCAGTTCTTC
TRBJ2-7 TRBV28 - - CASTSPSGPFGEQYF TGTGCCAGCACTTCACCTTCCGGCCCCTTCGGGGAGCAGTACTTC
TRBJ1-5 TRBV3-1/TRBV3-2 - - CASSQQLGGQPQHF TGTGCCAGCAGCCAACAGTTAGGCGGTCAGCCCCAGCATTTT
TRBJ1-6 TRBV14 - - CASSGGGHSPLHF TGTGCCAGCAGCGGCGGGGGCCATTCACCCCTCCACTTT
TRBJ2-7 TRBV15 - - CATSRDQTSQYF TGTGCCACCAGCAGAGATCAAACTAGCCAGTACTTC
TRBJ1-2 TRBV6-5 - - CASSPQVASTYGYTF TGTGCCAGCAGTCCCCAGGTGGCTTCCACGTATGGCTACACCTTC
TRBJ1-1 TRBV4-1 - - CASSQERGRNTEAFF TGCGCCAGCAGCCAAGAAAGGGGGAGGAACACTGAAGCTTTCTTT
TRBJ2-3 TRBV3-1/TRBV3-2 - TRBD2 CASSSLAGVGTQYF TGTGCCAGCAGCTCGCTAGCGGGGGTTGGAACGCAGTATTTT
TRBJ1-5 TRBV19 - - CASMSRGIDQPQHF TGTGCCAGTATGAGTAGGGGGATTGATCAGCCCCAGCATTTT
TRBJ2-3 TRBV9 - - CASSPRDSSGTQYF TGTGCCAGCAGCCCCCGGGACTCCTCGGGTACGCAGTATTTT